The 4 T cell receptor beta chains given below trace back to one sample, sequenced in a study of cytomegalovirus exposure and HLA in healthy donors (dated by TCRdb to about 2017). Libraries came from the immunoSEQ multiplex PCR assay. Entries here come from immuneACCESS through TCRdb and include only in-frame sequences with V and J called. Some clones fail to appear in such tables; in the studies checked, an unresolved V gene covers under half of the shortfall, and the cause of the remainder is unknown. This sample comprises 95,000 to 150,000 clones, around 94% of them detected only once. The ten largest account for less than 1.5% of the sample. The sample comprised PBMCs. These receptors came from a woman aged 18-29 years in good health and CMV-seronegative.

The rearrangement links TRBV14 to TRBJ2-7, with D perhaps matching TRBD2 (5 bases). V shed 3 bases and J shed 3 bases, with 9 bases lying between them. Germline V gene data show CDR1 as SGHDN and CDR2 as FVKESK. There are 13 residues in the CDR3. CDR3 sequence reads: CASSQTNDYEQYF. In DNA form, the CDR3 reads TGTGCCAGCAGCCAGACTAATGACTACGAGCAGTACTTC.

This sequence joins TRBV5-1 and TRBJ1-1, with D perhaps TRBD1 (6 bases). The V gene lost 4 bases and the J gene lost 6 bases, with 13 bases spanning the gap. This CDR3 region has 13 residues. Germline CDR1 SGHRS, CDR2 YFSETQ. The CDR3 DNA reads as TGCGCCAGCAGCGATACAGGGATACCTGAAGCTTTCTTT. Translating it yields CASSDTGIPEAFF.

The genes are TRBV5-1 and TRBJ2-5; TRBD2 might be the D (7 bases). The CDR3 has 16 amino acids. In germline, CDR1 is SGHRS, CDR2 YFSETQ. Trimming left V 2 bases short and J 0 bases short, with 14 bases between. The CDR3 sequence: CASSLVRGGYQETQYF. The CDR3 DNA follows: TGCGCCAGCAGCTTAGTCAGGGGAGGGTACCAAGAGACCCAGTACTTC. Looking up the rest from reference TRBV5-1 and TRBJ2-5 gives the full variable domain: KAGVTQTPRYLIKTRGQQVTLSCSPISGHRSVSWYQQTPGQGLQFLFEYFSETQRNKGNFPGRFSGRQFSNSRSEMNVSTLELGDSALYLCASSLVRGGYQETQYFGPGTRLLVL.

This chain's CDR3 is CASTTSAGELFF. CDR3 bases: TGTGCCAGCACCACTAGCGCCGGGGAGCTGTTTTTT. This chain connects TRBV25-1 to TRBJ2-2; 7 nucleotides match TRBD2. CDR3 length: 12 amino acids. Trimming took 7 bases from V and 6 from J; bases not matched to a gene: 2. Germline lookup yields CDR1 MGHDK and CDR2 SYGVNS.